The next 19 T cell receptor beta chains were all read from a single sample in a study of shared clonotypes between healthy human individuals. Data came from immunoSEQ multiplex PCR; TCRdb stores just in-frame clones and leaves some out. The sample contains about 490,000 clones, about 85% of which appear only once. The specimen was PBMCs. Every receptor here comes from a middle-aged woman in good health. Some clones in this sample may be carry-over from other donors' samples.

A remark on this clone: A far more abundant clone sits one base away, making this likely a read error. This sample includes further DNA sequences coding for the same CDR3. The V gene is TRBV5-6, the J gene TRBJ1-1; TRBD1 is a possible D gene (6 bases). The CDR3 length is 14 residues. Per germline, CDR1 SGHDT and CDR2 YYEEEE. In DNA form, the CDR3 reads TGTGCTAGCAGCTACCCGGACAGGAACACTGAAGCTTTCTTT. Translated, it gives CASSYPDRNTEAFF.

The chain links TRBV2 to TRBJ2-6; possible D gene TRBD2, 5 bases. Trimming left V 4 bases short and J 0 bases short, with 13 bases between. CDR1 is SNHLY, CDR2 FYNNEI, per germline. The CDR3 loop spans 17 amino acids. This CDR3 is CASSGEGPNSGANVLTF. In nucleotides, the CDR3 is TGTGCCAGCAGTGGAGAGGGCCCAAACTCTGGGGCCAACGTCCTGACTTTC. Supplemented by reference TRBV2 and TRBJ2-6, the full variable domain reads EPEVTQTPSHQVTQMGQEVILRCVPISNHLYFYWYRQILGQKVEFLVSFYNNEISEKSEIFDDQFSVERPDGSNFTLKIRSTKLEDSAMYFCASSGEGPNSGANVLTFGAGSRLTVL.

The V gene is TRBV25-1, the J gene TRBJ1-1, with D perhaps TRBD1 (6 bases). The CDR3 runs 12 residues. Between the trimmed V and J ends, which lost 10 bases and 3 bases, there was a span of 12 bases. CDR1 MGHDK and CDR2 SYGVNS come from the germline V gene. CDR3 nucleotides: TGTGCCACCCCCCACAGGGACACTGAAGCTTTCTTT. It encodes CATPHRDTEAFF.

The chain employs TRBV28 and TRBJ2-3; TRBD2 aligns across 8 bases. V dropped 3 bases and J dropped 4; count of bases not matched to a gene: 6. CDR1 MDHEN and CDR2 SYDVKM come from the germline V gene. The CDR3 spans 15 residues. This CDR3 is CASSLGGRWSDTQYF. CDR3 sequence (DNA): TGTGCCAGCAGTTTGGGCGGGAGGTGGTCAGATACGCAGTATTTT.

The CDR3 loop reads CASSLKDRGPNTGELFF. CDR3 nucleotides: TGTGCCAGCAGCTTAAAGGACAGGGGGCCGAACACCGGGGAGCTGTTTTTT. The rearrangement uses TRBV7-2 and TRBJ2-2, with TRBD1 identical over 11 bases. The CDR3 runs 17 residues. The V segment lost 2 bases and the J segment 0 bases; nucleotides outside the gene matches: 2. The germline gives CDR1 SGHTA, CDR2 FQGNSA.

This chain links TRBV28 with TRBJ2-6, with D possibly TRBD1 on 6 matching bases. The V and J ends lost 5 bases and 0 bases respectively, with 11 bases between them. The CDR3 is 16 amino acids. The germline CDR1 and CDR2 sequences are MDHEN and SYDVKM. The CDR3 sequence is CASSPGESSGANVLTF. The CDR3, as DNA: TGTGCCAGCAGTCCAGGGGAGTCCTCTGGGGCCAACGTCCTGACTTTC.

A word on this clone: Being one base from a much bigger clone, this may be a read error. The genes are TRBV7-6 and TRBJ2-7; D gene ambiguous. Germline assignment: CDR1 SGHVS and CDR2 FNYEAQ. The CDR3 runs 13 residues. V was trimmed by 5 bases and J by 0 bases, leaving 8 bases between them. This CDR3 reads CASSPLLSYEQYF. Here the CDR3 DNA reads TGTGCCAGCAGCCCCCTCCTCTCCTACGAGCAGTACTTC.

The J gene is TRBJ2-2, the V gene TRBV19; D call uncertain. The V gene's germline CDR1 is LNHDA and CDR2 SQIVND (reference sequence). Deletions cut 6 bases from V and 1 base from J, with 12 bases between. This CDR3 contains 15 residues. CDR3 in DNA: TGTGCCAGTAGCCGTTACGGCCTGAACACCGGGGAGCTGTTTTTT. Translation gives CASSRYGLNTGELFF.

This sequence joins TRBV6-5 and TRBJ1-5, with D maybe TRBD1 (6 bases). The V gene's germline CDR1 is MNHEY and CDR2 SVGAGI. This CDR3 contains 13 residues. Trimming removed 11 bases at V and 1 base at J, with 12 bases between. DNA of the CDR3: TGTGCCTCGAGGGGGGGAAGCAATCAGCCCCAGCATTTT. It yields the protein CASRGGSNQPQHF.

This chain uses TRBV6-5 with TRBJ1-2; 9 nucleotides align to TRBD1. The CDR3 totals 13 residues. Germline-derived CDR1 and CDR2 are MNHEY and SVGAGI. J was trimmed by 8 bases and V by 5 bases; bases with no gene match: 6. As DNA, the CDR3 is TGTGCCAGCAGTAAGGGACAGGGTGTAGGCTACACCTTC. Its translation: CASSKGQGVGYTF.

The CDR3 DNA reads TGTGCCAGCAGTTACTCGGACTTACTCACAGATACGCAGTATTTT. Its protein is CASSYSDLLTDTQYF. The chain has TRBV6-6 and TRBJ2-3; possible D gene TRBD2, 5 bases. V was pared by 0 bases and J by 2 bases, with 9 bases between. This CDR3 region has 15 residues. CDR1 is MNHNY and CDR2 is SVGAGI in the germline V gene (reference sequence).

Turning to this clone: This specimen includes other DNA sequences encoding the same CDR3. The rearrangement links TRBV5-1 to TRBJ1-2; D call uncertain. V was trimmed by 0 bases and J by 3 bases, leaving 6 bases between them. CDR3 size: 13 residues. Germline-derived CDR1 and CDR2 are SGHRS and YFSETQ. CDR3 sequence reads: CASSLGADYGYTF. The CDR3 DNA reads as TGCGCCAGCAGCTTGGGCGCTGACTATGGCTACACCTTC. Using reference TRBV5-1 and TRBJ1-2 for the parts outside the CDR3, the full variable domain is KAGVTQTPRYLIKTRGQQVTLSCSPISGHRSVSWYQQTPGQGLQFLFEYFSETQRNKGNFPGRFSGRQFSNSRSEMNVSTLELGDSALYLCASSLGADYGYTFGSGTRLTVV.

The gene calls are TRBV19 and TRBJ2-7; 11 bases are shared with TRBD1. Germline CDR1 is LNHDA and CDR2 is SQIVND (reference sequence). This CDR3 has 16 amino acids. The junction had 9 bases not matched to a gene; V was cut back by 5 bases and J by 3 bases. For the CDR3, the DNA is TGTGCCAGTAGTGCAGCGGACAGGGGGCTTTTCTACGAGCAGTACTTC. Its translation is CASSAADRGLFYEQYF.

The chain links TRBV7-2 to TRBJ2-7; the match to TRBD1 covers 10 bases. Trimming at V came to 5 bases and at J to 3 bases, leaving 10 bases not matched to a gene. The CDR3 totals 16 residues. Germline V gene sequence: CDR1 SGHTA, CDR2 FQGNSA. CDR3 in DNA: TGTGCCAGCAGCCCAAGGGGAGGGACAGGGGTCTACGAGCAGTACTTC. Translation gives CASSPRGGTGVYEQYF.

As concerns this clone: A far larger clone differs by one base, so this is likely a read error. The genes are TRBV5-4 and TRBJ2-2; the D is unclear. The CDR3 extends over 14 amino acids. Germline V gene sequence: CDR1 SGHNT, CDR2 YYREEE (reference sequence). DNA for the CDR3: TGTGCCAGCAGCCAGCTGGGTTCCACCGTGGAGCTGTTTTTT. This codes for CASSQLGSTVELFF.

The chain has TRBV6-4 and TRBJ2-1; 12 nucleotides match TRBD2. This CDR3 is 16 amino acids long. CDR1 MRHNA and CDR2 SNTAGT come from the germline V gene. Losses at the gene ends were 0 bases for V and 6 bases for J; bases not matched to a gene: 3. CDR3 nucleotides: TGTGCCAGCAGTGACTCTGCGACTAGCGGGAGCAATGAGCAGTTCTTC. Protein product: CASSDSATSGSNEQFF.

This clone has just a few counts. A read error is likely here: a far larger clone is one base away. Other DNA sequences in the sample encode the same CDR3. The chain joins TRBV29-1 to TRBJ1-4; no reliable D call. CDR1 and CDR2 from the germline V gene are SQVTM and ANQGSEA. The CDR3 is made up of 12 amino acids. CDR3 sequence reads: CSAGWAGEKLFF. The CDR3 coding sequence is TGCAGCGCTGGGTGGGCGGGTGAAAAGCTGTTTTTT.

The chain links TRBV30 to TRBJ1-1; 7 bases match TRBD1. The germline V gene encodes CDR1 GTSNPN and CDR2 SVGIG (reference sequence). The CDR3 consists of 18 residues. V shed 4 bases, J shed 0 bases, and the junction held 17 bases outside the gene matches. DNA of the CDR3: TGTGCCTGGATGCTGGGGGGACAGCTGAATCGGGTGAACACTGAAGCTTTCTTT. This sequence encodes CAWMLGGQLNRVNTEAFF.

The chain joins TRBV7-2 to TRBJ2-7; D possibly corresponds to TRBD1 (5 bases). Germline V gene sequence: CDR1 SGHTA, CDR2 FQGNSA. V lost 5 bases and J lost 7, with 24 bases in between. CDR3 length: 16 amino acids. The CDR3 DNA follows: TGTGCCAGCAGCCGGAGCGTGGAGACAGCTCTGGGGGAGCAGTACTTC. This sequence encodes CASSRSVETALGEQYF.